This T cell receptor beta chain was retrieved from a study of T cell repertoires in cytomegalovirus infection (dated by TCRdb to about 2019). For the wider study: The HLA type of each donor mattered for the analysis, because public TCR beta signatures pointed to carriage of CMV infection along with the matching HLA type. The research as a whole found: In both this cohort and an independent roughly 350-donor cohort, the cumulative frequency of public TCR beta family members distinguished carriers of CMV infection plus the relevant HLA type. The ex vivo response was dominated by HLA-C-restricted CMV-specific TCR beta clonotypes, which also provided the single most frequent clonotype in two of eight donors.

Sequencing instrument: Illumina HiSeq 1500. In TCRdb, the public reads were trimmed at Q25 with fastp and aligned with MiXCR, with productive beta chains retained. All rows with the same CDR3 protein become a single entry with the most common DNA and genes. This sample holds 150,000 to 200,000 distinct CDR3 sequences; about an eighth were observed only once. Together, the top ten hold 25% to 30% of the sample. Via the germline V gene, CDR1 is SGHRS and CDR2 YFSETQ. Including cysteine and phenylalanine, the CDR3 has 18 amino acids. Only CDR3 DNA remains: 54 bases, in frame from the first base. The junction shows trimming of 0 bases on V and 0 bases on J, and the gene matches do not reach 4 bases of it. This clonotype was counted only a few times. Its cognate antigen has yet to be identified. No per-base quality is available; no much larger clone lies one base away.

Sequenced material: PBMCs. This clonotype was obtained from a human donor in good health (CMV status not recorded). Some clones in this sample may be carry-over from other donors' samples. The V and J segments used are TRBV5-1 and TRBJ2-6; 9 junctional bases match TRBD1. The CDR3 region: CASSLEGTGTSGANVLTF. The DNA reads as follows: TGCGCCAGCAGCTTGGAGGGGACAGGGACCTCTGGGGCCAACGTCCTGACTTTC.